These T cell receptor beta chains were read from a single sample in a study of cytomegalovirus exposure and HLA in healthy donors. The method was immunoSEQ multiplex PCR; TCRdb's version includes in-frame clones alone and lacks a portion of them. The sample has about 82,000 clones; about 92% are singletons. Input material: PBMCs. The receptor set was obtained from a man aged 18-30 years in good health and CMV-seronegative. Each CDR3 is given with its conserved first and last residue. The order of the fields is J gene, V gene, clone size, D gene, CDR3 DNA, CDR3 protein. D genes are given only for firm matches. The listing skips clone size in some rows; elsewhere it reads once, few, many or a size class.

TRBJ2-3,TRBV30,-,-,TGTGCCTGGAGTAAAGACATAACTAGCACAGATACGCAGTATTTT,CAWSKDITSTDTQYF
TRBJ1-4,TRBV7-2,once,-,TGTGCCAGCAGCTTACGGGGGGCTAATGAAAAACTGTTTTTT,CASSLRGANEKLFF
TRBJ2-5,TRBV11-3,once,TRBD2,TGTGCCAGCAGCTTGGGAGGGGAAAAGACCCAGTACTTC,CASSLGGEKTQYF
TRBJ2-7,TRBV15,-,-,TGTGCCACCAGCAGGGGGGGTGACGGGAGATACGAGCAGTACTTC,CATSRGGDGRYEQYF
TRBJ2-7,TRBV11-2,-,TRBD2,TGTGCCAGCAGCCCCCTAGCGGGAGGGCCTGACGAGCAGTACTTC,CASSPLAGGPDEQYF
TRBJ1-5,TRBV27,once,TRBD1,TGTGCCAGCAGCCCGGAACAGGGGCCAGGGCAGCCCCAGCATTTT,CASSPEQGPGQPQHF
TRBJ1-2,TRBV18,-,-,TGTGCCAGCTCATCCGTTGTCCGGGGCTATGGCTACACCTTC,CASSSVVRGYGYTF
TRBJ2-7,TRBV4-1,-,TRBD2,TGCGCCAGCAGCCAAGATGCGCTAGCGGAAATCTACGAGCAGTACTTC,CASSQDALAEIYEQYF
TRBJ2-3,TRBV7-3,-,TRBD2,TGTGCCAGCAGCCTGAGCGGGAGGGCCCGCACAGATACGCAGTATTTT,CASSLSGRARTDTQYF
TRBJ2-3,TRBV5-1,once,TRBD2,TGCGCCAGCAGCTCGCGCGGGAGGAACATTTTCACAGATACGCAGTATTTT,CASSSRGRNIFTDTQYF
TRBJ2-2,TRBV29-1,-,-,TGCAGCGCTGGACACGGAACCGGGGAGCTGTTTTTT,CSAGHGTGELFF
TRBJ2-7,TRBV7-9,-,TRBD2,TGTGCCAGCGTGGCCCCTAGCGGGGGGTACGAGCAGTACTTC,CASVAPSGGYEQYF
TRBJ1-2,TRBV6-5,-,TRBD1,TGTGCCAGCAGCCGATGGACAGGACACTATGGCTACACCTTC,CASSRWTGHYGYTF
TRBJ1-6,TRBV6-5,-,TRBD1,TGTGCCAGCAGTTACTACAGGGGTTCACCCCTCCACTTT,CASSYYRGSPLHF
TRBJ2-1,TRBV5-1,-,TRBD1,TGCGCCAGCAGCTCGACGGACAGGGGGTGGGACTCCTACAATGAGCAGTTCTTC,CASSSTDRGWDSYNEQFF
TRBJ2-1,TRBV9,-,TRBD2,TGTGCCAGCAGCGTAGCGTCGACTAGCGGGAGGCTCAATGAGCAGTTCTTC,CASSVASTSGRLNEQFF
TRBJ2-3,TRBV6-1,few,-,TGTGCCAGCAATCTCCGGGACACAGATACGCAGTATTTT,CASNLRDTDTQYF
TRBJ1-2,TRBV6-5,-,TRBD1,TGTGCCAGCAGTTACTCGGTATTGAAAACAGGGGAGGGCTACACCTTC,CASSYSVLKTGEGYTF
TRBJ2-3,TRBV30,-,TRBD2,TGTGCCTGGAGTTTCACAGCGGGAGCCCGAGATACGCAGTATTTT,CAWSFTAGARDTQYF
TRBJ1-1,TRBV2,-,TRBD1,TGTGCCAGCCGACAGGGGGCACGTGGGGACACTGAAGCTTTCTTT,CASRQGARGDTEAFF
TRBJ1-3,TRBV6-6,-,-,TGTGCCAGCAGTTACACGGGGTTAGCGGGAAACACCATATATTTT,CASSYTGLAGNTIYF
TRBJ1-1,TRBV6-4,once,-,TGTGCCAGCAGTGTACGTACAGGGAGCACTGAAGCTTTCTTT,CASSVRTGSTEAFF